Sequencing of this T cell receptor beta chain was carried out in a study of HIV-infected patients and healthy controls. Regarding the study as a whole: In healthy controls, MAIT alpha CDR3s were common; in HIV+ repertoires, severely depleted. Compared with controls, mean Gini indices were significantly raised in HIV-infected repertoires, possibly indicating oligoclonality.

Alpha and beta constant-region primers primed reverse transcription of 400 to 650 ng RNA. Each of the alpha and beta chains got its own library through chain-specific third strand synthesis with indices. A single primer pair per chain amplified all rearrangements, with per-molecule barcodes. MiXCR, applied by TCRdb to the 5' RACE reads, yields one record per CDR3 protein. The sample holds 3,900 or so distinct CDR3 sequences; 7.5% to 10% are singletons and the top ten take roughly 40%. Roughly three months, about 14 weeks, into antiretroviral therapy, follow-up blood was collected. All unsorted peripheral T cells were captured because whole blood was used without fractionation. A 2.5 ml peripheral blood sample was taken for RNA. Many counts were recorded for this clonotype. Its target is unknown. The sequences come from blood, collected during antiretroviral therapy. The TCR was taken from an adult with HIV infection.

CDR3 DNA: TGCGCCAGCAGCCAGACGGACCTAGGGAACGAGCAGTACTTC. Translation: CASSQTDLGNEQYF. This rearrangement joins TRBV5-1 to TRBJ2-7; D is unclear. V shed 4 bases and J shed 5 bases, with 16 bases lying between them. The CDR3 is 14 residues long. The germline gives CDR1 SGHRS, CDR2 YFSETQ.